This T cell receptor beta chain appears in the sequencing data of a study of blood T cell repertoires in COVID-19. Study in general: COVID-19 samples collected from the United States, Italy and Spain covered acute and convalescent phases.

The CDR3 runs 17 residues. Germline lookup yields CDR1 SGHDT and CDR2 YYEEEE. With V trimmed by 1 base and J by 5 bases, 10 bases remained unmatched. The authors' processing: Researchers report that nucleated cell counts were estimated from reference gene primer amplification. Profiled with immunoSEQ multiplex PCR; TCRdb holds only in-frame clones, not every one. That table supplies the V and J calls and clone size; D and trimming were determined from the DNA. The data contain about 72,000 clones, 82% of them singletons. The specimen was peripheral blood. This chain connects TRBV5-6 to TRBJ2-2; 8 bases align to TRBD2. The TCR comes from a human donor in a cohort sampled during active COVID-19. The CDR3 DNA follows: TGTGCCAGCAGCTTGTTAAGGGGGACTAGGGAAACCGGGGAGCTGTTTTTT. Amino acid sequence: CASSLLRGTRETGELFF. The full variable domain, its missing parts supplied by reference TRBV5-6 and TRBJ2-2, is DAGVTQSPTHLIKTRGQQVTLRCSPKSGHDTVSWYQQALGQGPQFIFQYYEEEERQRGNFPDRFSGHQFPNYSSELNVNALLLGDSALYLCASSLLRGTRETGELFFGEGSRLTVL.